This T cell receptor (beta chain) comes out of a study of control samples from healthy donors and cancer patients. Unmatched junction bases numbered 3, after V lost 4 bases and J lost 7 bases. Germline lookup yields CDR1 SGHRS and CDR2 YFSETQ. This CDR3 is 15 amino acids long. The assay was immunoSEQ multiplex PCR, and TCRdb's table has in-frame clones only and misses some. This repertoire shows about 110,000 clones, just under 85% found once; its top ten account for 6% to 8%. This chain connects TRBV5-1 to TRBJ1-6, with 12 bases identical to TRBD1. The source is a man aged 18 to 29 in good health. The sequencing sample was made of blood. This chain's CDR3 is CASSPGQGANSPLHF. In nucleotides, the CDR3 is TGCGCCAGCAGCCCGGGACAGGGGGCGAATTCACCCCTCCACTTT.